This T cell receptor (beta chain) was observed in a study of blood T cell repertoires in COVID-19. The table lists this clone with a count of one. Original methodology: Reference gene primer amplification gave estimated nucleated cell counts. Sequenced by immunoSEQ multiplex PCR; TCRdb stores in-frame clones only, minus some. V and J calls and clone size are as listed in that table; D and trimming were resolved from the DNA. The table includes about 94,000 clones, approximately 84% detected once. The V gene lost 2 bases and the J gene lost 3 bases, with 4 bases spanning the gap. This CDR3 comprises 12 residues.

The sample comprised peripheral blood. This clonotype was sampled from a man aged 55 to 70 with acute or convalescent COVID-19. The chain recombines TRBV12-3 or TRBV12-4 with TRBJ1-2; no clear D. The CDR3 region is CASSLQYYGYTF. CDR3 nucleotides: TGTGCCAGCAGTTTACAGTACTATGGCTACACCTTC.